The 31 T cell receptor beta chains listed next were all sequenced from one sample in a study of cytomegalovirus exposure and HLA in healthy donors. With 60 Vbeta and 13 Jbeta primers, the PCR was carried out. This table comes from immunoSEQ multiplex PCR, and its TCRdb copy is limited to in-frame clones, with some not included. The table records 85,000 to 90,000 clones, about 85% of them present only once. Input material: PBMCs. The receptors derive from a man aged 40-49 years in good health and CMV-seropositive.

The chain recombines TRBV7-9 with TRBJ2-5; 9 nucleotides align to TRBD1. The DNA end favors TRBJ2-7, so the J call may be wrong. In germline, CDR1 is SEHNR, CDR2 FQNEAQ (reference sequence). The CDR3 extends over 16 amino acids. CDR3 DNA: TGTGCCAGCAGCAAAACAGGGGGCGGCTCGTCCTACGAGCAGTACTTC. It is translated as CASSKTGGGSSYEQYF.

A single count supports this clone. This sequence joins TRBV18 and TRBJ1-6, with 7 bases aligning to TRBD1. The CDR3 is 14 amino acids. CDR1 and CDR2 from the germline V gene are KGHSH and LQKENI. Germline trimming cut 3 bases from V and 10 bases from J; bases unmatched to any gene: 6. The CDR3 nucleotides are TGTGCCAGCTCACCCGAGGGGGCCCAGTCACCCCTCCACTTT. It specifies CASSPEGAQSPLHF.

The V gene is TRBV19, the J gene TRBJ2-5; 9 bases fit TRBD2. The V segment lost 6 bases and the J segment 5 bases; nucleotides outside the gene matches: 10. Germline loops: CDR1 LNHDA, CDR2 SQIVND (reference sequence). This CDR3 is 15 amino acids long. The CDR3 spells CASSPPAGGVETQYF. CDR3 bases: TGTGCCAGTAGCCCTCCGGCGGGAGGGGTGGAGACCCAGTACTTC.

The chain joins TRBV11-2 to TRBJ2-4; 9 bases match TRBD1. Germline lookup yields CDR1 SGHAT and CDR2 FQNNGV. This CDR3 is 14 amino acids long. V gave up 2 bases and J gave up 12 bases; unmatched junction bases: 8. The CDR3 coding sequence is TGTGCCAGCAGCTTAAGGGACAGGGTTCCTCATCAGTACTTC. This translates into CASSLRDRVPHQYF.

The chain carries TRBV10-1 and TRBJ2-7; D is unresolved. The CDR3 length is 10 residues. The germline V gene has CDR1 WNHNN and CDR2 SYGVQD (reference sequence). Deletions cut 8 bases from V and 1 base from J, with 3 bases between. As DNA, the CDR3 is TGCGCCAGCTCGTCCTACGAGCAGTACTTC. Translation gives CASSSYEQYF.

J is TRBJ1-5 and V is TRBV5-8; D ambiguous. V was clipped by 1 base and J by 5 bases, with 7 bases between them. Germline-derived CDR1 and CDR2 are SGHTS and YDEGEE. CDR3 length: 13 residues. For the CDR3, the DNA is TGTGCCAGCAGCTTGACGGTTTATCAGCCCCAGCATTTT. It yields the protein CASSLTVYQPQHF.

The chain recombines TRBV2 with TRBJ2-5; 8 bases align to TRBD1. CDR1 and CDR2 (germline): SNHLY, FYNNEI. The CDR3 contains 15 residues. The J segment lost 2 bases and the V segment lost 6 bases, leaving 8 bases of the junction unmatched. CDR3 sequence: CASSAQGARQETQYF. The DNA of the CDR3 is TGTGCCAGCAGCGCGCAGGGGGCTCGGCAAGAGACCCAGTACTTC.

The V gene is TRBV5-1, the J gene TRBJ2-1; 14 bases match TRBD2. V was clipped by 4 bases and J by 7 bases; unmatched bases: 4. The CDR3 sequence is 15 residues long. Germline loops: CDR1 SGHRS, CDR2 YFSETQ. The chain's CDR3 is CASSTGTSGGNEQFF. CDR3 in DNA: TGCGCCAGCAGCACCGGGACTAGCGGGGGTAATGAGCAGTTCTTC.

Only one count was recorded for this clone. The CDR3, as DNA: TGTGCCAGCAGCCAATCCGGGGTAGGGCGTCCCCAGTACTTC. Amino acid sequence: CASSQSGVGRPQYF. The chain carries TRBV16 and TRBJ2-5; possible D gene TRBD2, 5 bases. Trimming took 0 bases from V and 9 from J, leaving 14 bases between them. CDR1 is KGHSY, CDR2 FQNENV, per germline. CDR3 length equals 14 residues.

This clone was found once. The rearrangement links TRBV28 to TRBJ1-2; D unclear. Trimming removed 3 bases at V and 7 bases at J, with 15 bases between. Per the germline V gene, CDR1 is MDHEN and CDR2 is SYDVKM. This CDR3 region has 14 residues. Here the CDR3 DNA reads TGTGCCAGCAGTTTCGTATCGCGGGCATTTGGCTACACCTTC. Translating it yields CASSFVSRAFGYTF.

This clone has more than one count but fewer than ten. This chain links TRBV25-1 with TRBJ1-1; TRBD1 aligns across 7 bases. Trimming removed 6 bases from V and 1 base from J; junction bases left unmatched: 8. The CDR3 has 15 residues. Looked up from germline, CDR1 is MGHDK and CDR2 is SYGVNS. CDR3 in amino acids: CASREQGYQNTEAFF. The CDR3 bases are TGTGCCAGCAGGGAACAGGGGTATCAGAACACTGAAGCTTTCTTT. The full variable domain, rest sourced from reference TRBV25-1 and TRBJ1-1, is EADIYQTPRYLVIGTGKKITLECSQTMGHDKMYWYQQDPGMELHLIHYSYGVNSTEKGDLSSESTVSRIRTEHFPLTLESARPSHTSQYLCASREQGYQNTEAFFGQGTRLTVV.

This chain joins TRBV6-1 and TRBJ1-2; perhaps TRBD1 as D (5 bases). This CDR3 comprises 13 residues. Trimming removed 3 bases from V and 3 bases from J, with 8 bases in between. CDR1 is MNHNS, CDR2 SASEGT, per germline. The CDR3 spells CASSEAGYYGYTF. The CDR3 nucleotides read TGTGCCAGCAGTGAGGCAGGGTACTATGGCTACACCTTC.

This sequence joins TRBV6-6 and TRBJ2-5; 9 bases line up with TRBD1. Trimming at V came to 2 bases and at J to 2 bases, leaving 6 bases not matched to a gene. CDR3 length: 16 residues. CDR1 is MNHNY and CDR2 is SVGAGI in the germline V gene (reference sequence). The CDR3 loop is CASSYPRTGVQETQYF. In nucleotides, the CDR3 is TGTGCCAGCAGTTACCCCAGGACAGGGGTACAAGAGACCCAGTACTTC.

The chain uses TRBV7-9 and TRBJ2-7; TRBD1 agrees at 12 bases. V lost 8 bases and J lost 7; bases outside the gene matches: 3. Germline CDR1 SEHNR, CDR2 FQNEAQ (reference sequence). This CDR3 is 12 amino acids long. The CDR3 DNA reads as TGTGCCAGCGGGACAGGGGGCTGGGAGCAGTACTTC. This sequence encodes CASGTGGWEQYF.

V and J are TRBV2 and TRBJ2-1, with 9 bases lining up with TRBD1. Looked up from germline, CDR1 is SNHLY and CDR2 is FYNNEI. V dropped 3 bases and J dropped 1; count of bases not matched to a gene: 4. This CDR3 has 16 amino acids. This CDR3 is CASSDAGTGSYNEQFF. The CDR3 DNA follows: TGTGCCAGCAGTGATGCCGGGACAGGGTCCTACAATGAGCAGTTCTTC.

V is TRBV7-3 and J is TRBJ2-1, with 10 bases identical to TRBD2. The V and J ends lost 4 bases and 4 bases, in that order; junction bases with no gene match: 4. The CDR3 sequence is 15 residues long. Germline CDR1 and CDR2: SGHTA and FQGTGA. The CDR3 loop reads CASSSGLAAYNEQFF. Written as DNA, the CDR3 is TGTGCCAGCAGCTCCGGACTAGCGGCTTACAATGAGCAGTTCTTC.

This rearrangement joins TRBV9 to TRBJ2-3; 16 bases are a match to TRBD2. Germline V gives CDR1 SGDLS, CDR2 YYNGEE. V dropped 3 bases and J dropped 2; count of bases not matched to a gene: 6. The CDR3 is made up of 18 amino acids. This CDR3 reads CASSASGLAGGATDTQYF. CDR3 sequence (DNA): TGTGCCAGCAGCGCATCGGGACTAGCGGGAGGGGCCACAGATACGCAGTATTTT.

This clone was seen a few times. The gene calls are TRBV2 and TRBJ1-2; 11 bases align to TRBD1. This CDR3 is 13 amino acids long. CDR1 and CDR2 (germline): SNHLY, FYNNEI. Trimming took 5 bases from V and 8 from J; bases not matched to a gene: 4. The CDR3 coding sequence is TGTGCCAGCAGTTCTGGACAGGGGGCCGGCTACACCTTC. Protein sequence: CASSSGQGAGYTF.

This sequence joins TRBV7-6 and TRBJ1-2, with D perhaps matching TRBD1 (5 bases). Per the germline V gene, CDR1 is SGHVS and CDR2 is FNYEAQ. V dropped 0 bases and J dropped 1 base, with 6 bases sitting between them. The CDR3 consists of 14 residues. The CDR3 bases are TGTGCCAGCAGCTTAGCCCAGGGTAACTATGGCTACACCTTC. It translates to CASSLAQGNYGYTF.

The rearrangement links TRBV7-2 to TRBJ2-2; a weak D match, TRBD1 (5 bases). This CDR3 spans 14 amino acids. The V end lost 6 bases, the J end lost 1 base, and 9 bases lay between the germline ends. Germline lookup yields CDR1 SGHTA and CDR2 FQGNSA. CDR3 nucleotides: TGTGCCAGCAGTTGGCAGGGGAACACCGGGGAGCTGTTTTTT. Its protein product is CASSWQGNTGELFF.

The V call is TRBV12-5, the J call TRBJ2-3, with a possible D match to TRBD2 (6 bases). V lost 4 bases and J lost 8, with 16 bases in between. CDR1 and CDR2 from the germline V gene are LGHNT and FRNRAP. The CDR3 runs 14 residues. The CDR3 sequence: CASGYNGGDATQYF. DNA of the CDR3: TGTGCTAGTGGTTACAATGGAGGGGACGCTACGCAGTATTTT.

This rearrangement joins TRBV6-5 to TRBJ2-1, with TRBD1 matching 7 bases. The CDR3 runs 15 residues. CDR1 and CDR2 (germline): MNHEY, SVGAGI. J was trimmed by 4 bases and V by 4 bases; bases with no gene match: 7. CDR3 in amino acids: CASSSAGTVYNEQFF. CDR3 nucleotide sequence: TGTGCCAGCAGTTCAGCCGGGACAGTATACAATGAGCAGTTCTTC.

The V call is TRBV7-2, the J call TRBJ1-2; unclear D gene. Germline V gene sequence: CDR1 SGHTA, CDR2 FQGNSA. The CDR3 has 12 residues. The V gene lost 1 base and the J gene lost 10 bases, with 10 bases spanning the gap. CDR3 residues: CASSLVVSDYTF. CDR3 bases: TGTGCCAGCAGCTTAGTCGTCAGCGACTACACCTTC. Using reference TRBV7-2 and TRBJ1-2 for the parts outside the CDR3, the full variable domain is GAGVSQSPSNKVTEKGKDVELRCDPISGHTALYWYRQSLGQGLEFLIYFQGNSAPDKSGLPSDRFSAERTGGSVSTLTIQRTQQEDSAVYLCASSLVVSDYTFGSGTRLTVV.

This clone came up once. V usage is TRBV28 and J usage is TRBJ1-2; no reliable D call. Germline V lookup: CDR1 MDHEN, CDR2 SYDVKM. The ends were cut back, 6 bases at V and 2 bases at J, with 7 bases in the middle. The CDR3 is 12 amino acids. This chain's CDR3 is CASSLLNYGYTF. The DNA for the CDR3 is TGTGCCAGCAGCCTTTTGAACTATGGCTACACCTTC.

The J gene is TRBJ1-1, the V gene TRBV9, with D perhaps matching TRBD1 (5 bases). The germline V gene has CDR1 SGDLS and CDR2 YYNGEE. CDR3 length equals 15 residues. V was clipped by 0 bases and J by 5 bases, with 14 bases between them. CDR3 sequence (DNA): TGTGCCAGCAGCGTAGATCTCCAGGGTGGTACTGAAGCTTTCTTT. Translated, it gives CASSVDLQGGTEAFF.

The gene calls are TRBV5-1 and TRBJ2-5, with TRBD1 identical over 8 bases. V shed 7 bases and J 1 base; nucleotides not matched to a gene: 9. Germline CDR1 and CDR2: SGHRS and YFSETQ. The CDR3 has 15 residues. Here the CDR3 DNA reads TGCGCCAGCGGCCCCTATGGGACAGGCCAAGAGACCCAGTACTTC. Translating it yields CASGPYGTGQETQYF.

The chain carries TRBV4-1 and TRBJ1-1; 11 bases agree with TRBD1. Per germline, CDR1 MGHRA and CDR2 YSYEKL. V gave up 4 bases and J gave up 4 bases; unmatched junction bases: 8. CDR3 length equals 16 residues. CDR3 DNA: TGCGCCAGCAGCCCAGGACAGGGGGCGACCCCCACTGAAGCTTTCTTT. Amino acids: CASSPGQGATPTEAFF.

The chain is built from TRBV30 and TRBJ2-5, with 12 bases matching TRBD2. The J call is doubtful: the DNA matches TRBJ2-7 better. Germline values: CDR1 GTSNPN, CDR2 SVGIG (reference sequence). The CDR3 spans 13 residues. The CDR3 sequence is CAYGLAGRYEQYF. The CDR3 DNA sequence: TGTGCCTACGGACTAGCGGGGCGCTACGAGCAGTACTTC.

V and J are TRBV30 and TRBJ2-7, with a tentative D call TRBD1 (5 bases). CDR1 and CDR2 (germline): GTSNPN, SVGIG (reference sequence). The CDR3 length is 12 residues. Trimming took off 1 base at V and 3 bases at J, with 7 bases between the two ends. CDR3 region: CAWSGGFYEQYF. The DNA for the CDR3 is TGTGCCTGGAGTGGGGGCTTCTACGAGCAGTACTTC.

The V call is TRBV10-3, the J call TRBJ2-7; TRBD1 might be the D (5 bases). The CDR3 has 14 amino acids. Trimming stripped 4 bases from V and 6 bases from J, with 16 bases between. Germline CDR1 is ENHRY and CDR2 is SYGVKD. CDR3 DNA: TGTGCCATCAGTGGTCAGGGAATAGACGGCGAGCAGTACTTC. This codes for CAISGQGIDGEQYF.

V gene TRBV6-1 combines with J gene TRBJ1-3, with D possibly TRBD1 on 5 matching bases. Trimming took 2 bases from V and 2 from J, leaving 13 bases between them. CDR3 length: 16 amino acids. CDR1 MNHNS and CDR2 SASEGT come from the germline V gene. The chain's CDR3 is CASSESRGPPGNTIYF. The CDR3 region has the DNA TGTGCCAGCAGTGAATCGCGGGGACCCCCTGGAAACACCATATATTTT.